Listed here is a single T cell receptor beta chain. The antigen remains unidentified. This record comes from a study of a mutant IDH1 vaccine in newly diagnosed glioma. Study background: The first vaccination came 4-6 weeks after radiotherapy alone, or with temozolomide cycles. Treated patients comprised about 60% males and about 40% females, mean age approximately 38 years. Previous treatment comprised radiotherapy, temozolomide, or both, mostly both.

Time point here: week 11, during vaccination. What each vaccine dose contained was 300 ug of mutant IDH1 20-mer peptide, accompanied by topical imiquimod. Study observations and caveats: Apparently, pseudoprogression bore no relation to changes among the top peripheral T cell clonotypes.

Trimming took 3 bases from V and 6 from J; bases not matched to a gene: 7. The germline CDR1 and CDR2 sequences are SGHNT and YENEEA. This CDR3 has 15 amino acids. The method was immunoSEQ multiplex PCR; TCRdb's version includes in-frame clones alone and lacks a portion of them. The sample includes roughly 120,000 clones, under 90% of them seen just once. The J gene is TRBJ2-1, the V gene TRBV11-3; TRBD2 matches 8 bases. The TCR originated in a woman between 45 and 60 years old with glioma. The sequencing here drew on PBMCs, taken from a glioma patient whose treatment included an IDH1 peptide vaccine. As DNA, the CDR3 is TGTGCCAGCAGCTTTGCGGGAGGTAATTTCAATGAGCAGTTCTTC. Its protein is CASSFAGGNFNEQFF. The full variable domain, completed using reference TRBV11-3 and TRBJ2-1, is EAGVVQSPRYKIIEKKQPVAFWCNPISGHNTLYWYLQNLGQGPELLIRYENEEAVDDSQLPKDRFSAERLKGVDSTLKIQPAELGDSAVYLCASSFAGGNFNEQFFGPGTRLTVL.